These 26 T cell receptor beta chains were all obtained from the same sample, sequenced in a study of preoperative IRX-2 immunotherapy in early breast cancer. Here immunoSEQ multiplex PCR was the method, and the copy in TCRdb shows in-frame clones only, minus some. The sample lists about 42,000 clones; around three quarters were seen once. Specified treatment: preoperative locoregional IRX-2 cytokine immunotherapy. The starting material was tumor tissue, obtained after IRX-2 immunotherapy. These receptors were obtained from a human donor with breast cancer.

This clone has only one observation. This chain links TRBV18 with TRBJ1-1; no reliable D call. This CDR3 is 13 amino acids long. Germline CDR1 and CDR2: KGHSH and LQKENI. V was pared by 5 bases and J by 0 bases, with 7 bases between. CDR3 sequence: CASSNDVNTEAFF. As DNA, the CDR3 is TGTGCCAGCTCAAACGATGTGAACACTGAAGCTTTCTTT.

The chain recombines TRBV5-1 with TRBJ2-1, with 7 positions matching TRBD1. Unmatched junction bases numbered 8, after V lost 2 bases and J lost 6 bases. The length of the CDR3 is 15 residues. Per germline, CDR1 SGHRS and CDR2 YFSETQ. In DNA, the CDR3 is TGCGCCAGCAGCTTCACCGGGACAGAAATCAATGAGCAGTTCTTC. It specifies CASSFTGTEINEQFF.

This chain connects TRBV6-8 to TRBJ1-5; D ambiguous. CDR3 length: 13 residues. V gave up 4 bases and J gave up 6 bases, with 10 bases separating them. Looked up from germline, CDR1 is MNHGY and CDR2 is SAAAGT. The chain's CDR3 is CASSLEGGQPQHF. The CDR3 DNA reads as TGTGCCAGCAGTTTGGAGGGAGGTCAGCCCCAGCATTTT.

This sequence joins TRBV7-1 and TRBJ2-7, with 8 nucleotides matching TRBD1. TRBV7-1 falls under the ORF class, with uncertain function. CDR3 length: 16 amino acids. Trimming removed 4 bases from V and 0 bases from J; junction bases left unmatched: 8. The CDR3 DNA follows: TGTGCCAGCAGCTTTGGGACAGGCGGCAGCTCCTACGAGCAGTACTTC. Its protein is CASSFGTGGSSYEQYF.

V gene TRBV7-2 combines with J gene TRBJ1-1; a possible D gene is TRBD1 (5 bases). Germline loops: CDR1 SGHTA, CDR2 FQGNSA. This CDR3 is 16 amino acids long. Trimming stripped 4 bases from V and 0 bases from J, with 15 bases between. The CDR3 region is CASSSGLGPMNTEAFF. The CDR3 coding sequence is TGTGCCAGCAGCTCCGGTTTGGGGCCCATGAACACTGAAGCTTTCTTT.

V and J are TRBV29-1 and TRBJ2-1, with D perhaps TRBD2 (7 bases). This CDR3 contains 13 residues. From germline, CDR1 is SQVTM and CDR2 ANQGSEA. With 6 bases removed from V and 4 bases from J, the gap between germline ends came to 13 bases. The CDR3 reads CSVQAGHYNEQFF. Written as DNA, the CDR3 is TGCAGCGTGCAAGCGGGACATTACAATGAGCAGTTCTTC.

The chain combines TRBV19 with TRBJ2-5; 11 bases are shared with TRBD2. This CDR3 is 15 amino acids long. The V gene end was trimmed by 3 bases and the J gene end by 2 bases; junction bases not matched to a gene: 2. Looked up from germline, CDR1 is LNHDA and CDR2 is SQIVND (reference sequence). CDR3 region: CASSMGTSGQETQYF. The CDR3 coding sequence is TGTGCCAGTAGTATGGGGACTAGCGGACAAGAGACCCAGTACTTC.

The CDR3 DNA sequence: TGTGCCACCTCGGGTGAAATCTCACTCAATCAGCCCCAGCATTTT. Translating gives CATSGEISLNQPQHF. V gene TRBV6-8 combines with J gene TRBJ1-5; no reliable D call. The germline V gene has CDR1 MNHGY and CDR2 SAAAGT. The CDR3 runs 15 residues. Trimming took 10 bases from V and 3 from J, leaving 19 bases between them.

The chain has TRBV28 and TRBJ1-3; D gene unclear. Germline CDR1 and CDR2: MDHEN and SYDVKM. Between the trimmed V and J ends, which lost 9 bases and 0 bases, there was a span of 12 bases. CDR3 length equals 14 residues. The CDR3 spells CASMRLRSGNTIYF. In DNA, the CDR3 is TGTGCCAGTATGCGGCTACGCTCTGGAAACACCATATATTTT.

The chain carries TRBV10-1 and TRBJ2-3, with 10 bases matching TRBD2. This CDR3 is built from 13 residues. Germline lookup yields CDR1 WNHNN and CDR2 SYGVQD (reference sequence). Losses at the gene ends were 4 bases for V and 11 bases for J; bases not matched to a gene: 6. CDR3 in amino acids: CASSAAGGQVQYF. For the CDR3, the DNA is TGCGCCAGCAGTGCAGCGGGGGGGCAAGTGCAGTATTTT.

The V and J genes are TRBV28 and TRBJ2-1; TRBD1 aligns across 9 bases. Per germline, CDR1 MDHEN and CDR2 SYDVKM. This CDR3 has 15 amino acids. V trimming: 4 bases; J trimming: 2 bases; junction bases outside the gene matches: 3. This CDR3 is CASSWGQGAYNEQFF. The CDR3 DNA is TGTGCCAGCAGTTGGGGACAGGGAGCCTACAATGAGCAGTTCTTC.

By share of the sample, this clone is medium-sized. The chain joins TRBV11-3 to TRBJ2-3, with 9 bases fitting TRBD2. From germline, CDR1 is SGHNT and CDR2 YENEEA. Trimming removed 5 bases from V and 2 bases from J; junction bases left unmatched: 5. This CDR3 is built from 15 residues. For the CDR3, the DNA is TGTGCCAGCAGCCCGACTAGCGGAGACACAGATACGCAGTATTTT. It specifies CASSPTSGDTDTQYF.

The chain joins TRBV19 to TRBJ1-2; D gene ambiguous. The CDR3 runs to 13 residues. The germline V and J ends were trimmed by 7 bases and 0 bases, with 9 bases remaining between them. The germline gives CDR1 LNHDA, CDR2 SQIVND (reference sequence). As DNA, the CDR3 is TGTGCCAGTATGGCAGGCTCTAACTATGGCTACACCTTC. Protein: CASMAGSNYGYTF.

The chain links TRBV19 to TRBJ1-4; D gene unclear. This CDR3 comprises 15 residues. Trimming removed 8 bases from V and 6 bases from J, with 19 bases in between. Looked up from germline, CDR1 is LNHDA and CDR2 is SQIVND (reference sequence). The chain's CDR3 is CASGLRVRFYEKLFF. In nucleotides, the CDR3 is TGTGCCAGTGGGTTGCGCGTCCGTTTTTATGAAAAACTGTTTTTT.

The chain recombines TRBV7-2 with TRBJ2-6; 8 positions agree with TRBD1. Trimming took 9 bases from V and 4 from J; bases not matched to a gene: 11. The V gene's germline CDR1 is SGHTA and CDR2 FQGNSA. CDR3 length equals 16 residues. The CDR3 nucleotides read TGTGCCAGGTCCCCCCAGGGGGCGGGGGGGGCCAACGTCCTGACTTTC. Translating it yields CARSPQGAGGANVLTF.

The chain's CDR3 is CASSLRSAGMNTEAFF. CDR3 DNA sequence: TGCGCCAGCAGTCTTCGCTCAGCAGGTATGAACACTGAAGCTTTCTTT. The V call is TRBV23-1, the J call TRBJ1-1; D is uncertain. TRBV23-1 falls under the ORF class, with uncertain function. Trimming shortened V by 4 bases and J by 0 bases, and 15 bases separated the two germline ends. This CDR3 has 16 residues.

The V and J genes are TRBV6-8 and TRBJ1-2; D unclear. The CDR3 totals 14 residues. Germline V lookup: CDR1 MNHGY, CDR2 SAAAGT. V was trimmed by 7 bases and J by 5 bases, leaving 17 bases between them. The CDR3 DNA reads TGTGCCAGCAAGGTCAACAGAGATGATTATGGCTACACCTTC. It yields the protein CASKVNRDDYGYTF.

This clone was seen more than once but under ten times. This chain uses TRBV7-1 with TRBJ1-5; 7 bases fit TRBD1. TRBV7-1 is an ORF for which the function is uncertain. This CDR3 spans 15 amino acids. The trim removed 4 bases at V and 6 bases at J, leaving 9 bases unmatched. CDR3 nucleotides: TGTGCCAGCAGCTTGGAAGGGGGCCATCCTCAGCCCCAGCATTTT. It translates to CASSLEGGHPQPQHF.

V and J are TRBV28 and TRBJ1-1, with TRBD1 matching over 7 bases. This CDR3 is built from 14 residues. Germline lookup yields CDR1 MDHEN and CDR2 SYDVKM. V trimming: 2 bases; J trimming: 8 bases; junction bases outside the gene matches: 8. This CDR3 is CASSLLGQRPEAFF. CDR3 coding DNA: TGTGCCAGCAGTTTACTGGGACAGCGCCCCGAAGCTTTCTTT.

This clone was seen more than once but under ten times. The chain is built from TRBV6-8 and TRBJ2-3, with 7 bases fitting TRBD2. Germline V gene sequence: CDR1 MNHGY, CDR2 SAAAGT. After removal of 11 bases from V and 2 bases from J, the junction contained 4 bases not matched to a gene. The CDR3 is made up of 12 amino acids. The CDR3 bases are TGTGCCGGGGGGGGTATCACAGATACGCAGTATTTT. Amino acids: CAGGGITDTQYF.

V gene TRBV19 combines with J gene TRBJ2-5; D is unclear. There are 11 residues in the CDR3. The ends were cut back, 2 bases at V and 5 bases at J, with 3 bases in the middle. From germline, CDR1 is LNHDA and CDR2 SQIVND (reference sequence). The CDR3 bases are TGTGCCAGTAGTATACGGGAGACCCAGTACTTC. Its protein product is CASSIRETQYF. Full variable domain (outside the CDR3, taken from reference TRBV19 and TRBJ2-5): DGGITQSPKYLFRKEGQNVTLSCEQNLNHDAMYWYRQDPGQGLRLIYYSQIVNDFQKGDIAEGYSVSREKKESFPLTVTSAQKNPTAFYLCASSIRETQYFGPGTRLLVL.

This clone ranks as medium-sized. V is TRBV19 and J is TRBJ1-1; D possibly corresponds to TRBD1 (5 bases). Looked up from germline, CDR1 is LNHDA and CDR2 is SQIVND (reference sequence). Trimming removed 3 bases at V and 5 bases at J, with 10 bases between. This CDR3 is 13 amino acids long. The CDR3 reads CASSMGKGTEAFF. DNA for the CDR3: TGTGCCAGTAGTATGGGGAAGGGGACTGAAGCTTTCTTT.

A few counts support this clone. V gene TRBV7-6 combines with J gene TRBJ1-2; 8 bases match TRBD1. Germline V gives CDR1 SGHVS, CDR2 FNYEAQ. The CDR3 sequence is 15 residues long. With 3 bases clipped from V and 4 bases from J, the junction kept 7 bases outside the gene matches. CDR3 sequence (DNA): TGTGCCAGCAGCTTCAACGGACAGGGTGGCTATGGCTACACCTTC. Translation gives CASSFNGQGGYGYTF.

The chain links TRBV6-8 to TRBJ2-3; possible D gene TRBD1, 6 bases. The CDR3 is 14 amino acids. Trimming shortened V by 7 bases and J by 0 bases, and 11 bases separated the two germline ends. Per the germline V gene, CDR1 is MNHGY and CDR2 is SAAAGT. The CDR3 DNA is TGTGCCAGCAACCCGGGACAAAGCACAGATACGCAGTATTTT. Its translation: CASNPGQSTDTQYF.

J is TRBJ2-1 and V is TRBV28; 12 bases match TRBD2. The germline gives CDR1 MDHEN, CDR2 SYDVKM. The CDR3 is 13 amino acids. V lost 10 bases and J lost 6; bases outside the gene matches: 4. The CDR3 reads CATGLAGSNEQFF. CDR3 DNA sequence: TGTGCCACCGGACTAGCGGGATCCAATGAGCAGTTCTTC.

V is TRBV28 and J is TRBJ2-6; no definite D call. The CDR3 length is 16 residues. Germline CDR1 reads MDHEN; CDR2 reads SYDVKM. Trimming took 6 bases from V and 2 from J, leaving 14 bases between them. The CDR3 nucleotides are TGTGCCAGCAGGACGCCTCTCGAGCCTGGGGCCAACGTCCTGACTTTC. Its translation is CASRTPLEPGANVLTF.